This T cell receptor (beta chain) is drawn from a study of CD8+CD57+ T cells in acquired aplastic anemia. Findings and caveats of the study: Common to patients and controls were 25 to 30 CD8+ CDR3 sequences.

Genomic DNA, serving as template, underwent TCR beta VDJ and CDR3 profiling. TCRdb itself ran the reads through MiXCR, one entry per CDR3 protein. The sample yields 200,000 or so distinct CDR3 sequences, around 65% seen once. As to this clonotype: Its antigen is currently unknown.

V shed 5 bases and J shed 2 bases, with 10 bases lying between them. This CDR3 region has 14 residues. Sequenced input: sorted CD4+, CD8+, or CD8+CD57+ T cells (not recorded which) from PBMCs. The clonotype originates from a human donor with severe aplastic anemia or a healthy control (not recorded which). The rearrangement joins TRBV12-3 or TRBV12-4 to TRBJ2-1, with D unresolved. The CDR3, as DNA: TGTGCCAGCAGTGAATGGGTGACCTACAATGAGCAGTTCTTC. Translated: CASSEWVTYNEQFF.